This TCR beta chain was found in a study of T cell changes during pregnancy in multiple sclerosis (dated by TCRdb to the late 2010s). At the level of the whole study: In women with multiple sclerosis, the researchers looked at how the T cell repertoire shifted as pregnancy progressed.

Regarding this clone: Which antigen it targets is not known. One base away there is no much larger clone; base qualities are not given.

Preparation of the library involved the immunoSEQ multiplex PCR assay. The clones in this table, taken by TCRdb from immuneACCESS, are in-frame only. Not every clone is retained; where verified, under half of the shortfall comes from an unresolved V gene, and the cause of the rest is unknown. The sample data list 90,000 to 100,000 clones, and 92% of these were observed just once. The ten largest make up about 1.5% of the sample. V gives up 6 bases and J gives up 6 bases, and the segment between their germline ends measures 17 bases. From its cysteine to its phenylalanine, the CDR3 spans 14 amino acids. Solely the CDR3 DNA is kept, with 42 bases framed from the first base. The CDR1 and CDR2 encoded by the germline V gene are MDHEN and SYDVKM.

The input for sequencing was peripheral blood, taken in the first trimester of pregnancy. The chain is made from TRBV28 and TRBJ1-2; the D gene assignment is ambiguous. The source is a female donor with multiple sclerosis, enrolled in a pregnancy study. In nucleotides, the sequence is TGTGCCAGCAGCCCAACCCTACAGTACAATGGCTACACCTTC. It translates as CASSPTLQYNGYTF.